This T cell receptor (beta chain) emerged from a study of shared clonotypes between healthy human individuals. Between the trimmed V and J ends, which lost 5 bases and 0 bases, there was a span of 8 bases. Germline lookup yields CDR1 MNHEY and CDR2 SMNVEV (reference sequence). This CDR3 has 13 residues. Profiling relied on immunoSEQ multiplex PCR, and the TCRdb table lists in-frame clones only, not all of them. The sample carries a few million clones, 90% to 95% recorded once. The chain recombines TRBV27 with TRBJ2-7; the D is unclear. Sequencing was done on a sample of naive CD4+ T cells from PBMCs. As for subset: CD45RA+ positively selected. The receptor's source is a man aged 18 to 29 in good health. Some clones in this sample may be carry-over from other donors' samples. CDR3 residues: CASSPKSSYEQYF. CDR3 nucleotides: TGTGCCAGCAGTCCAAAAAGCTCCTACGAGCAGTACTTC.